A single sample gave rise to the 20 T cell receptor beta chains below, sequenced in a study of OX40 agonist ivuxolimab in advanced cancers. The protocol was immunoSEQ multiplex PCR, while the TCRdb copy is restricted to in-frame clones and leaves out a portion. The sample carries 25,000 to 40,000 clones, over 80% recorded once. The sequencing used CD4+ or CD8+ T cells sorted from blood, collected in a trial of the OX40 agonist ivuxolimab. These receptors were obtained from an adult with an advanced solid tumor such as melanoma, head and neck, liver or kidney cancer.

This clone was counted between two and nine times. The CDR3 DNA reads TGCGCCAGCAGCCTCACAGGGGGCGACGGCTACACCTTC. This translates into CASSLTGGDGYTF. This chain joins TRBV5-1 and TRBJ1-2; TRBD1 agrees at 9 bases. With V trimmed by 4 bases and J by 8 bases, 6 bases remained unmatched. Germline V gives CDR1 SGHRS, CDR2 YFSETQ. This CDR3 spans 13 amino acids.

On this clone: A junction end diverges from the germline sequence, so it may reflect a read error. The sample contains more than one DNA sequence encoding this CDR3. This chain connects TRBV7-9 to TRBJ2-7; 7 bases are a match to TRBD1. Germline CDR1 reads SEHNR; CDR2 reads FQNEAQ (reference sequence). This CDR3 contains 15 residues. CDR3 sequence reads: CASSLDRESSYEQYF. As DNA, the CDR3 is TGTGCCAGTAGCTTAGACAGGGAGAGCTCCTACGAGCAGTACTTC. The whole variable domain, remainder taken from reference TRBV7-9 and TRBJ2-7, is DTGVSQNPRHKITKRGQNVTFRCDPISEHNRLYWYRQTLGQGPEFLTYFQNEAQLEKSRLLSDRFSAERPKGSFSTLEIQRTEQGDSAMYLCASSLDRESSYEQYFGPGTRLTVT.

The V and J genes are TRBV6-5 and TRBJ2-2; tentatively, D is TRBD1 (6 bases). Deletions cut 2 bases from V and 5 bases from J, with 12 bases between. The CDR3 has 15 residues. CDR1 and CDR2 (germline): MNHEY, SVGAGI. The CDR3 nucleotides read TGTGCCAGCAGTTACGCCCAGGGGACAACCGGGGAGCTGTTTTTT. Translated: CASSYAQGTTGELFF.

This clone was observed a few times. This chain joins TRBV5-4 and TRBJ2-7, with TRBD1 matching over 9 bases. Per the germline V gene, CDR1 is SGHNT and CDR2 is YYREEE (reference sequence). The CDR3 covers 15 residues. V gave up 3 bases and J gave up 2 bases; unmatched junction bases: 6. The CDR3 protein is CASSSGTGNPYEQYF. CDR3 nucleotide sequence: TGTGCCAGCAGCTCCGGGACAGGGAACCCCTACGAGCAGTACTTC.

Only one count was recorded for this clone. The chain uses TRBV9 and TRBJ2-5, with D perhaps TRBD1 or TRBD2 (6 bases each). In germline, CDR1 is SGDLS, CDR2 YYNGEE. The CDR3 contains 14 residues. Trimming took 1 base from V and 5 from J, leaving 12 bases between them. CDR3 sequence reads: CASSVIGGIETQYF. DNA for the CDR3: TGTGCCAGCAGCGTAATAGGGGGGATTGAGACCCAGTACTTC.

The chain is built from TRBV10-2 and TRBJ1-1, with a weak D call TRBD1 (6 bases). CDR3 length: 14 amino acids. Trimming removed 3 bases from V and 8 bases from J, with 16 bases in between. Germline V lookup: CDR1 WSHSY, CDR2 SAAADI. For the CDR3, the DNA is TGCGCCAGCAGTGATGGGGGGGCCTTCCACGAAGCTTTCTTT. Translation gives CASSDGGAFHEAFF.

The CDR3, as DNA: TGTGCCAGCAGCTTAGGCCCGGGGCGACTAGCCCTCTACGAGCAGTACTTC. This gives the protein CASSLGPGRLALYEQYF. The chain links TRBV11-2 to TRBJ2-7; 7 bases agree with TRBD2. CDR1 SGHAT and CDR2 FQNNGV come from the germline V gene. This CDR3 comprises 17 residues. Losses at the gene ends were 1 base for V and 3 bases for J; bases not matched to a gene: 12. The whole variable domain, remainder taken from reference TRBV11-2 and TRBJ2-7, is EAGVAQSPRYKIIEKRQSVAFWCNPISGHATLYWYQQILGQGPKLLIQFQNNGVVDDSQLPKDRFSAERLKGVDSTLKIQPAKLEDSAVYLCASSLGPGRLALYEQYFGPGTRLTVT.

This clone was seen a handful of times. The chain combines TRBV7-8 with TRBJ2-1, with D unclear. V was clipped by 7 bases and J by 0 bases, with 16 bases between them. The CDR3 has 16 amino acids. Germline-derived CDR1 and CDR2 are SGHVS and FQNEAQ. CDR3 sequence: CASIPWGPSSYNEQFF. CDR3 nucleotide sequence: TGTGCCAGCATTCCGTGGGGTCCGAGCTCCTACAATGAGCAGTTCTTC.

The V and J genes are TRBV27 and TRBJ2-7; D not resolved. Germline CDR1 MNHEY, CDR2 SMNVEV (reference sequence). Trimming pared 2 bases from V and 4 bases from J, leaving 12 bases between. This CDR3 has 14 amino acids. The CDR3 loop is CASSLAPSVYEQYF. CDR3 sequence (DNA): TGTGCCAGCAGTTTAGCTCCTTCGGTGTACGAGCAGTACTTC.

This chain joins TRBV5-4 and TRBJ1-2; D is undetermined. Trimming stripped 3 bases from V and 4 bases from J, with 10 bases between. Per germline, CDR1 SGHNT and CDR2 YYREEE (reference sequence). The CDR3 runs 13 residues. CDR3 nucleotide sequence: TGTGCCAGCAGCTCACCAGGACCCTATGGCTACACCTTC. Its protein product is CASSSPGPYGYTF.

The rearrangement uses TRBV6-6 and TRBJ1-2; D gene ambiguous. Germline V gene sequence: CDR1 MNHNY, CDR2 SVGAGI (reference sequence). CDR3 size: 15 residues. V was cut by 0 bases and J by 8 bases, with 16 bases left in between. For the CDR3, the DNA is TGTGCCAGCAGTTACTCGAGGGATTCTTGGAGCGGCTACACCTTC. The encoded protein is CASSYSRDSWSGYTF.

The chain recombines TRBV10-3 with TRBJ2-3; 12 nucleotides align to TRBD2. V was clipped by 6 bases and J by 4 bases; unmatched bases: 5. CDR3 length: 15 residues. The germline V gene has CDR1 ENHRY and CDR2 SYGVKD. CDR3 sequence (DNA): TGTGCCATCAGCTCTAGCGGGGGGGTGGCAGATACGCAGTATTTT. Translation gives CAISSSGGVADTQYF.

This clone was seen a single time. V gene TRBV7-8 combines with J gene TRBJ1-4; no clear D gene. The V gene's germline CDR1 is SGHVS and CDR2 FQNEAQ. V was trimmed by 3 bases and J by 5 bases, leaving 10 bases between them. This CDR3 comprises 14 residues. This CDR3 reads CASSLMGTNEKLFF. In DNA, the CDR3 is TGTGCCAGCAGCTTGATGGGTACGAATGAAAAACTGTTTTTT.

The chain is built from TRBV27 and TRBJ2-7; 9 bases are a match to TRBD2. V was clipped by 5 bases and J by 0 bases; unmatched bases: 8. CDR3 size: 16 residues. Looked up from germline, CDR1 is MNHEY and CDR2 is SMNVEV (reference sequence). CDR3 DNA sequence: TGTGCCAGCAGTCCCCTGGGTAGCGGGGGCTCCTACGAGCAGTACTTC. Translating gives CASSPLGSGGSYEQYF.

This clone was observed a single time. The chain carries TRBV9 and TRBJ1-1; possibly TRBD1 for D (6 bases). Per germline, CDR1 SGDLS and CDR2 YYNGEE. CDR3 size: 17 residues. V lost 3 bases and J 2 bases, leaving 20 bases between the germline ends. For the CDR3, the DNA is TGTGCCAGCAGCGCCAGTGGGAGGTGGGGGCAAAACACTGAAGCTTTCTTT. Translated: CASSASGRWGQNTEAFF.

This clone is medium-sized within its sample. Other DNA sequences in this specimen translate into the identical CDR3. The chain recombines TRBV15 with TRBJ1-5, with TRBD1 as a possible D gene (5 bases). The CDR3 is made up of 18 amino acids. Trimming removed 1 base from V and 2 bases from J, with 18 bases in between. Germline V gene sequence: CDR1 LNHNV, CDR2 YYDKDF (reference sequence). The CDR3 region is CATSRGSGTGVGNQPQHF. Written as DNA, the CDR3 is TGTGCCACCAGCAGAGGTTCCGGGACGGGGGTAGGCAATCAGCCCCAGCATTTT.

The V gene is TRBV7-2, the J gene TRBJ2-1; possible D gene TRBD2, 5 bases. The germline gives CDR1 SGHTA, CDR2 FQGNSA. V dropped 4 bases and J dropped 10 bases, with 5 bases sitting between them. The CDR3 consists of 10 residues. CDR3 sequence: CASSSGEQFF. CDR3 nucleotides: TGTGCCAGCAGCTCGGGGGAGCAGTTCTTC.

This clone rates as medium-sized. This rearrangement joins TRBV4-2 to TRBJ1-1; D call uncertain. The CDR3 length is 14 residues. The ends were cut back, 1 base at V and 8 bases at J, with 14 bases in the middle. Germline V CDR1 and CDR2: LGHNA, YNFKEQ. CDR3 loop: CASSQGGSLQEAFF. In DNA form, the CDR3 reads TGTGCCAGCAGCCAAGGGGGTAGCCTCCAGGAAGCTTTCTTT.

J is TRBJ1-5 and V is TRBV9; D remains unclear. This CDR3 spans 13 amino acids. Germline assignment: CDR1 SGDLS and CDR2 YYNGEE. The V end was cut by 4 bases, the J end by 7 bases, with 12 bases between. The CDR3 reads CASSPSGVQPQHF. CDR3 bases: TGTGCCAGCAGCCCTAGTGGGGTCCAGCCCCAGCATTTT.

This chain links TRBV19 with TRBJ2-7; D possibly corresponds to TRBD2 (5 bases). Trimming cost V 3 bases and J 1 base, with 13 bases left between them. CDR3 size: 15 residues. CDR1 LNHDA and CDR2 SQIVND come from the germline V gene (reference sequence). DNA for the CDR3: TGTGCCAGTAGTATTGGAGGTTTTGATTCCTACGAGCAGTACTTC. The encoded protein is CASSIGGFDSYEQYF.